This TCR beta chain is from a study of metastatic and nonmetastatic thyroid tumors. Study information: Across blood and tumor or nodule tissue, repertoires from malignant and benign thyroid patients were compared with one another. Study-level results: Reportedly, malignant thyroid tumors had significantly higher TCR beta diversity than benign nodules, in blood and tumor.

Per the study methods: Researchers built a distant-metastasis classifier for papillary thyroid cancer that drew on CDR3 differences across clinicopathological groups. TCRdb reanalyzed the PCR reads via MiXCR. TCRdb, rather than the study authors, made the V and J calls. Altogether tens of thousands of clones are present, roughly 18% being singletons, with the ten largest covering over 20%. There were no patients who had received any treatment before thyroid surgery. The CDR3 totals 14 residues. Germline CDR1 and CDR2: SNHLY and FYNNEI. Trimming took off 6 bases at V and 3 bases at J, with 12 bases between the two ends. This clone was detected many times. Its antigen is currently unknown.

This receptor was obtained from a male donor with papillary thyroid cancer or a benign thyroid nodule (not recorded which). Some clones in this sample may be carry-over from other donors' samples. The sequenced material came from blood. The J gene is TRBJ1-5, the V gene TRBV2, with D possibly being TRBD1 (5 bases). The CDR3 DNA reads TGTGCCAGCAGGGACAACAGTTACAATCAGCCCCAGCATTTT. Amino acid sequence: CASRDNSYNQPQHF.